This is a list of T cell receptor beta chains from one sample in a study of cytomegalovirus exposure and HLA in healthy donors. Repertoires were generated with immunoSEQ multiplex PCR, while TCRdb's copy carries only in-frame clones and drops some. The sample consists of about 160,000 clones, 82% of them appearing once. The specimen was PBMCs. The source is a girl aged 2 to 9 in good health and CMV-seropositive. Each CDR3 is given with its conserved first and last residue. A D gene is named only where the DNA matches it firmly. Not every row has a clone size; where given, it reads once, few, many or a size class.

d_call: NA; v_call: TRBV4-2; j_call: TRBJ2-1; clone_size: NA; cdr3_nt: TGTGCCAGCAGCTCCGTGACTACATACAATGAGCAGTTCTTC; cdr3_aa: CASSSVTTYNEQFF
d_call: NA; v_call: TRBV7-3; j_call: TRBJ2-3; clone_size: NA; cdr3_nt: TGTGCCAGCAGCCCATTTACAGGCTACACAGATACGCAGTATTTT; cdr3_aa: CASSPFTGYTDTQYF
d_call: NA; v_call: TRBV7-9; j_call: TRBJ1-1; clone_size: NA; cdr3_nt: TGTGCCAGCAGCTCTTCGACAGGATTGAACACTGAAGCTTTCTTT; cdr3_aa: CASSSSTGLNTEAFF
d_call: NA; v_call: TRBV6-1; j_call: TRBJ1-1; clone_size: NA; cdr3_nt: TGTGCCATCCTACAGAGCACTGAAGCTTTCTTT; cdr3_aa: CAILQSTEAFF
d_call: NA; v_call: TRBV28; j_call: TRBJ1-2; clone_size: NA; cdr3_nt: TGTGCCAGCAGTTTCTCCCGGGGAGGGTACGCCGCCTATGGCTACACCTTC; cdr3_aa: CASSFSRGGYAAYGYTF
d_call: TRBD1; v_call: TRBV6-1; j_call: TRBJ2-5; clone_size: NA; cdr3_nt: TGTGCCAGCAGTGAACCCCCGGGACAGGGGGAAGAGACCCAGTACTTC; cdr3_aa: CASSEPPGQGEETQYF
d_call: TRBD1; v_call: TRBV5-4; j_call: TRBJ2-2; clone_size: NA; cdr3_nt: TGTGCCAGCAGCCGACAGGGGACAAACACCGGGGAGCTGTTTTTT; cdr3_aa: CASSRQGTNTGELFF
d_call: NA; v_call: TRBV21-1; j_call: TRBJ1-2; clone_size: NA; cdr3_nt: TGTGCCAGCAGCAACGTGGACAGGCTCTATGGCTACACCTTC; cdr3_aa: CASSNVDRLYGYTF
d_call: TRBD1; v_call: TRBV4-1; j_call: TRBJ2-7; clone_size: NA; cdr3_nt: TGCGCCAGCAGCCAAACGGACAGGGTAACATACGAGCAGTACTTC; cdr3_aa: CASSQTDRVTYEQYF
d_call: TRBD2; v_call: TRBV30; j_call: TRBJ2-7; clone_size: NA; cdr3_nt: TGTGCCTGGGGACTAGCGGGAACCCACGAGCAGTACTTC; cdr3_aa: CAWGLAGTHEQYF
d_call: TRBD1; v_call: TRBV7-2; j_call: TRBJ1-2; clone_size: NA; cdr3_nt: TGTGCCAGCAGCGCTCTGGACAGGAACTATGGCTACACCTTC; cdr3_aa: CASSALDRNYGYTF
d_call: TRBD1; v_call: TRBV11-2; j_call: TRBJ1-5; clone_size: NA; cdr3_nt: TGTGCCAGCAGCTCAACCGGGACAGCCAAATCCAATCAGCCCCAGCATTTT; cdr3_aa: CASSSTGTAKSNQPQHF
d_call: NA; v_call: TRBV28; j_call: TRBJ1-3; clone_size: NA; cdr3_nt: TGTGCCAGCAGGACACCTCCCGGAAACACCATATATTTT; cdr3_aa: CASRTPPGNTIYF
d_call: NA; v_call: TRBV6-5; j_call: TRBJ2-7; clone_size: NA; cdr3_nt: TGTGCCAGCAGCTTTAGCGGTCCCTACGAGCAGTACTTC; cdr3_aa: CASSFSGPYEQYF
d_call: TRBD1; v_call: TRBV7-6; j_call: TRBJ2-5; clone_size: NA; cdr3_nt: TGTGCCAGCAGCTTAGGGACAGGGGTGGAGACCCAGTACTTC; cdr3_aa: CASSLGTGVETQYF
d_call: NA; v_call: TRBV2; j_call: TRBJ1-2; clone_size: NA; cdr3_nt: TGTGCCAGCAGCGTCAGGTTGAACTATGGCTACACCTTC; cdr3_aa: CASSVRLNYGYTF
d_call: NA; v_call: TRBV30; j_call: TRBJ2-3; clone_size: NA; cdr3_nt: TGTGCCTGGAGTCCCGGGAGTTCAGATACGCAGTATTTT; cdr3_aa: CAWSPGSSDTQYF
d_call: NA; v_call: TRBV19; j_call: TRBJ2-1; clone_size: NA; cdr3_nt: TGTGCCAGTAGTATTCTCGTGGCGGTTAGCTCCTACAATGAGCAGTTCTTC; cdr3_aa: CASSILVAVSSYNEQFF
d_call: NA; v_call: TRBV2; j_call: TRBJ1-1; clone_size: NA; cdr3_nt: TGTGCCAGGAGTTCCCACAGAAACACTGAAGCTTTCTTT; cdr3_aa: CARSSHRNTEAFF
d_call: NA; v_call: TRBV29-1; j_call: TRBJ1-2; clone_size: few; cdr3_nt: TGCAGCGTTGCTTACAGTCCCTATGGCTACACCTTC; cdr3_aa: CSVAYSPYGYTF
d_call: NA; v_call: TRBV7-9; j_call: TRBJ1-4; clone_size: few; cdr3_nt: TGTGCCAGCAGCCCCCGGGTTCCTAATGAAAAACTGTTTTTT; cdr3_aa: CASSPRVPNEKLFF
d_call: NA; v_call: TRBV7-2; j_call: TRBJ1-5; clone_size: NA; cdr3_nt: TGTGCCAGCAGCCAGTGGAGCGGGAGCAATCAGCCCCAGCATTTT; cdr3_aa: CASSQWSGSNQPQHF
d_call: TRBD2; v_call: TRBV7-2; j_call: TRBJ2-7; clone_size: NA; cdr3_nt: TGTGCCAGCAGCTCGACTAGCGGACCCTACGAGCAGTACTTC; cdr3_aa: CASSSTSGPYEQYF
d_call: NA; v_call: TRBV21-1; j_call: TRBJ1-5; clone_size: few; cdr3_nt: TGTGCCAGCTCGAGACATAGCAATCAGCCCCAGCATTTT; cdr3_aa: CASSRHSNQPQHF
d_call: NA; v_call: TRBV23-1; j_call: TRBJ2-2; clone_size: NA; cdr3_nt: TGCGCCAGCAGTCAACCGAACAGGTTTTCTTCCGGGGAGCTGTTTTTT; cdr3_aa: CASSQPNRFSSGELFF
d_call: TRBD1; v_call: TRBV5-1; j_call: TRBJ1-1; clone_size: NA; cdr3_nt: TGCGCCAGCAGCTTGGGGGACAGCTTTTTCGAAGCTTTCTTT; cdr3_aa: CASSLGDSFFEAFF
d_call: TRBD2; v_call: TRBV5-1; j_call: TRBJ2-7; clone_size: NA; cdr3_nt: TGCGCCAGCAGGGGGACCGGGACTAGCGGGAGCGAGCAGTACTTC; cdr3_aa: CASRGTGTSGSEQYF
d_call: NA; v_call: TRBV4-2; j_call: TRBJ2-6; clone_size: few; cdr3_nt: TGTGCCAGCAGCCAAGACCCCCAGGGAACTGGGGCCAACGTCCTGACTTTC; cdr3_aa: CASSQDPQGTGANVLTF
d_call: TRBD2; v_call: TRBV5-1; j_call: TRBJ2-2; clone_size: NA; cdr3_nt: TGCGCCAGCGTTCCTAGCGGGAGGAACACCGGGGAGCTGTTTTTT; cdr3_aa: CASVPSGRNTGELFF
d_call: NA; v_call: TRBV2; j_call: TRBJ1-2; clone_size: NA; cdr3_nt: TGTGCCAGCAGTAGACAGGCTCCCCCTGGCTACACCTTC; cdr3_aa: CASSRQAPPGYTF
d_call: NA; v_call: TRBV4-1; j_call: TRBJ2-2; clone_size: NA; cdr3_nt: TGCGCCAGCGCGGCCAGGGAGAACACCGGGGAGCTGTTTTTT; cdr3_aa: CASAARENTGELFF
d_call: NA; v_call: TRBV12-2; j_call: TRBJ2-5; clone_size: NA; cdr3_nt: TGTGCAAGTCGCTTCCTGAATCTGGCGGGGACCGCCGAGACCCAGTACTTC; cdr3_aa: CASRFLNLAGTAETQYF
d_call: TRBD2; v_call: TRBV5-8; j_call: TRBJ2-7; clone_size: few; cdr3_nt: TGTGCCAGCAGCTTGGAGGCTAGCGGGAACAAGCAGTACTTC; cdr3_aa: CASSLEASGNKQYF
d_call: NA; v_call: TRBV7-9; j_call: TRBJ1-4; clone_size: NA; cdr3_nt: TGTGCCAGCAGCTTACAGGGGAATGAAAAACTGTTTTTT; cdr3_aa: CASSLQGNEKLFF
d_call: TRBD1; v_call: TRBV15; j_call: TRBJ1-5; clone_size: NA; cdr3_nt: TGTGCCACCAGCAGAGCCGGGACAGTCTACAATCAGCCCCAGCATTTT; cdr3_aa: CATSRAGTVYNQPQHF
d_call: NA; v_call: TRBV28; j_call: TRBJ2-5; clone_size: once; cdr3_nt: TGTGCCAGCCGGGATTGGGGACAAGAGACCCAGTACTTC; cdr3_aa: CASRDWGQETQYF
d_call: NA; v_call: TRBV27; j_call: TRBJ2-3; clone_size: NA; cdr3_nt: TGTGCCAGCAGTTTCCGTAGGGGGGATACGCAGTATTTT; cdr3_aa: CASSFRRGDTQYF
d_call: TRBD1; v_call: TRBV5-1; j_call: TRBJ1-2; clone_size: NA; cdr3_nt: TGCGCCAGCAGCATGGACAGGAACTATGGCTACACCTTC; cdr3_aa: CASSMDRNYGYTF
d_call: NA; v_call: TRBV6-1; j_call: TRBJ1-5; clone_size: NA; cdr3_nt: TGTGCCAGCAGTGAAGTCCCAGGGAACTCCGGTCAGCCCCAGCATTTT; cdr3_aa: CASSEVPGNSGQPQHF
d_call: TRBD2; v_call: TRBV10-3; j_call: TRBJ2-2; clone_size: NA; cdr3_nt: TGTGCCTCCGTAGCGGGAGGCCCCACCGGGGAGCTGTTTTTT; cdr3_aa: CASVAGGPTGELFF
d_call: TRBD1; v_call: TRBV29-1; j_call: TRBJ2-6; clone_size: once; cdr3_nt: TGCAGCGTTGGGGGGACAGGGTCTGGGGCCAACGTCCTGACTTTC; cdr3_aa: CSVGGTGSGANVLTF
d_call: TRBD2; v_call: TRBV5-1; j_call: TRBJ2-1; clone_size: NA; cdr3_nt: TGCGCCAGCAGCTTTCAAACTAGCGGGAGACATGAGCAGTTCTTC; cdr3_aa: CASSFQTSGRHEQFF
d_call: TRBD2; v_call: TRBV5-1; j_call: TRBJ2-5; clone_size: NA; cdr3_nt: TGCGCCAGCAGCATACTACCGGGACTAGCGGAAGAGACCCAGTACTTC; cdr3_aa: CASSILPGLAEETQYF
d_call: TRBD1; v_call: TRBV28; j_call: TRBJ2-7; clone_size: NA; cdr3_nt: TGTGCCAGCAGAAGACAGGGAGAGGCCGAGCAGTACTTC; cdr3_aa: CASRRQGEAEQYF
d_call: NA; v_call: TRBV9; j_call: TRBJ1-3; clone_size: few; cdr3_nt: TGTGCCAGCAGCGATCCGGGGACTGGAAACACCATATATTTT; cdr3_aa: CASSDPGTGNTIYF
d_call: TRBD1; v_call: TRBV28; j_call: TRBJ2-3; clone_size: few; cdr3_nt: TGTGCCAGCAGTGGGGACAGGGTTGAAGATACGCAGTATTTT; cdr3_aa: CASSGDRVEDTQYF
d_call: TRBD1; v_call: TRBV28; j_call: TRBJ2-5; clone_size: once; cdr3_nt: TGTGCCAGCAGTTCCCCGTCTTCACCCGGGACAGGGGACCCTAAAGAGACCCAGTACTTC; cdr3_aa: CASSSPSSPGTGDPKETQYF
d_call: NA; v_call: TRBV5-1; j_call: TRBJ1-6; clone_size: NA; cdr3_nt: TGCGCCAGTACACAGGGACCGGGTAGTAATTCACCCCTCCACTTT; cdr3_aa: CASTQGPGSNSPLHF
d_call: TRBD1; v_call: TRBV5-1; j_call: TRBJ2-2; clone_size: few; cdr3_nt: TGCGCCAGCAGCTTGGCCGGGGCAGGGGGCCCTATGACCGGGGAGCTGTTTTTT; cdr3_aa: CASSLAGAGGPMTGELFF